Listed below are T cell receptor beta chains from one sample, sequenced in a study of blood T cell repertoires in COVID-19. Profiling relied on immunoSEQ multiplex PCR, and the TCRdb table lists in-frame clones only, not all of them. The table includes around 230,000 clones, just under 90% detected once. Sequences were obtained from PBMCs or T cells enriched from blood (not recorded which). The source of these receptors is a woman aged 30 to 39 with acute COVID-19. CDR3s include the opening cysteine and the closing phenylalanine or tryptophan.

TRBJ2-4,TRBV5-4,CASSFQGSAKNIQYF
TRBJ2-1,TRBV30,CAWTSLGLAGGNEQFF
TRBJ1-1,TRBV4-3,CASSQDLKGTGGLYTEAFF
TRBJ1-1,TRBV7-2,CASSSRLGNTEAFF
TRBJ2-7,TRBV11-2,CASSLVGGYEQYF
TRBJ2-1,TRBV29-1,CSADRDIYNEQFF
TRBJ1-1,TRBV5-1,CASSLEQGGTEAFF
TRBJ1-6,TRBV9,CASSRTGDNSPLHF
TRBJ1-5,TRBV15,CATSRDSGRAAPQHF
TRBJ2-7,TRBV28,CASSFHYRVDRDYEQYF
TRBJ1-1,TRBV7-9,CASSPEPTEAFF
TRBJ1-2,TRBV6-5,CASSPTAGNGYTF
TRBJ2-1,TRBV27,CASSLMFESLGTGSYNEQFF
TRBJ2-3,TRBV6-6,CASSPPGTDTQYF
TRBJ1-2,TRBV9,CASSVGSGVNYGYTF
TRBJ2-7,TRBV6-5,CASSYEDSTYEQYF
TRBJ1-2,TRBV12-3/TRBV12-4,CASSRDRIYGYTF
TRBJ1-2,TRBV4-2,CASSQDLEVSSLGYTF
TRBJ2-1,TRBV28,CASSLISGGPYNEQFF
TRBJ2-2,TRBV7-2,CASSLASANTGELFF
TRBJ2-1,TRBV7-8,CASSFQRGGYNEQFF
TRBJ1-5,TRBV16,CASSQGGTGDSQPQHF
TRBJ2-7,TRBV5-1,CASSFSGTGGYEQYF
TRBJ1-5,TRBV7-2,CASSPTYSVGPQHF
TRBJ2-7,TRBV7-2,CASSLERQAYEQYF
TRBJ2-6,TRBV4-1,CASSMGQSSGANVLTF
TRBJ2-5,TRBV27,CASSLSAPGRETQYF
TRBJ1-6,TRBV2,CASSEIPPLHF
TRBJ1-1,TRBV19,CASSIVSGSTEAFF
TRBJ2-7,TRBV4-3,CASSQDDSLSYEQYF